The 8 T cell receptor beta chains listed next were all sequenced from one sample in a study of blood T cell repertoires in COVID-19. Measured with immunoSEQ multiplex PCR; TCRdb has only the in-frame clones, and not every one. Of fewer than 250,000 clones in the sample, 88% were seen once. The sequencing input was peripheral blood. The receptors shown here come from a woman in her sixties or seventies with acute or convalescent COVID-19.

The chain recombines TRBV15 with TRBJ2-1, with TRBD1 matching 7 bases. After removal of 0 bases from V and 6 bases from J, the junction contained 5 bases not matched to a gene. The germline V gene encodes CDR1 LNHNV and CDR2 YYDKDF (reference sequence). This CDR3 is built from 15 residues. As DNA, the CDR3 is TGTGCCACCAGCAGAGATCGACAGGGTCCCAATGAGCAGTTCTTC. This encodes CATSRDRQGPNEQFF. Filled out from reference TRBV15 and TRBJ2-1, the complete variable domain reads DAMVIQNPRYQVTQFGKPVTLSCSQTLNHNVMYWYQQKSSQAPKLLFHYYDKDFNNEADTPDNFQSRRPNTSFCFLDIRSPGLGDTAMYLCATSRDRQGPNEQFFGPGTRLTVL.

The V call is TRBV12-3 or TRBV12-4, the J call TRBJ1-2; possibly TRBD1 for D (6 bases). This CDR3 contains 13 residues. Trimming shortened V by 5 bases and J by 8 bases, and 15 bases separated the two germline ends. CDR3 in amino acids: CASSPRDTLGYTF. In DNA form, the CDR3 reads TGTGCCAGCAGTCCCCGGGACACCTTAGGCTACACCTTC.

CDR3 sequence reads: CASSRGTGIPGTDTQYF. CDR3 DNA: TGTGCCAGTAGTCGGGGGACAGGGATTCCGGGCACAGATACGCAGTATTTT. The gene calls are TRBV19 and TRBJ2-3; TRBD1 aligns across 9 bases. Germline trimming cut 5 bases from V and 1 base from J; bases unmatched to any gene: 10. The CDR3 extends over 17 amino acids. CDR1 is LNHDA and CDR2 is SQIVND in the germline V gene (reference sequence). Combining the CDR3 with reference TRBV19 and TRBJ2-3 gives the whole variable domain DGGITQSPKYLFRKEGQNVTLSCEQNLNHDAMYWYRQDPGQGLRLIYYSQIVNDFQKGDIAEGYSVSREKKESFPLTVTSAQKNPTAFYLCASSRGTGIPGTDTQYFGPGTRLTVL.

The gene calls are TRBV6-2 or TRBV6-3 and TRBJ1-1, with TRBD1 matching 9 bases. Germline loops: CDR1 MNHEY, CDR2 SVGEGT. J was trimmed by 4 bases and V by 1 base; bases with no gene match: 7. The CDR3 loop spans 16 amino acids. The CDR3 region has the DNA TGTGCCAGCAGTTACTACCTGAGACAGGGGGTCACTGAAGCTTTCTTT. Translation gives CASSYYLRQGVTEAFF.

The CDR3 DNA sequence: TGTGCCAGCAGCCCTCTAAGCGGGGGCTACGAGCAGTACTTC. Protein product: CASSPLSGGYEQYF. The chain links TRBV7-8 to TRBJ2-7; TRBD2 matches 8 bases. The CDR3 runs 14 residues. Trimming took 5 bases from V and 3 from J; bases not matched to a gene: 6. The V gene's germline CDR1 is SGHVS and CDR2 FQNEAQ.

The rearrangement joins TRBV30 to TRBJ1-6; tentative D call: TRBD1 (6 bases). CDR1 and CDR2 from the germline V gene are GTSNPN and SVGIG (reference sequence). The V gene lost 3 bases and the J gene lost 10 bases, with 13 bases spanning the gap. This CDR3 is built from 13 residues. Written as DNA, the CDR3 is TGTGCCTGGAGGGGGCAGGGGAGCTCACCCCTCCACTTT. It encodes CAWRGQGSSPLHF.

The count of this clone is one. This chain joins TRBV30 and TRBJ2-5; TRBD1 is a possible D gene (6 bases). Germline CDR1 is GTSNPN and CDR2 is SVGIG (reference sequence). The CDR3 runs to 13 residues. V was trimmed by 0 bases and J by 3 bases, leaving 8 bases between them. The CDR3 nucleotides are TGTGCCTGGAGTGTCCAGGGGAAAGAGACCCAGTACTTC. Its translation is CAWSVQGKETQYF.

This clone came up a few times. The V and J genes are TRBV7-9 and TRBJ2-2, with D perhaps matching TRBD2 (6 bases). CDR1 SEHNR and CDR2 FQNEAQ come from the germline V gene (reference sequence). V was cut by 5 bases and J by 9 bases, with 10 bases left in between. The CDR3 runs 12 residues. CDR3 DNA: TGTGCCAGCAGCCCGGGACTTCGGGAGCTGTTTTTT. It encodes CASSPGLRELFF.